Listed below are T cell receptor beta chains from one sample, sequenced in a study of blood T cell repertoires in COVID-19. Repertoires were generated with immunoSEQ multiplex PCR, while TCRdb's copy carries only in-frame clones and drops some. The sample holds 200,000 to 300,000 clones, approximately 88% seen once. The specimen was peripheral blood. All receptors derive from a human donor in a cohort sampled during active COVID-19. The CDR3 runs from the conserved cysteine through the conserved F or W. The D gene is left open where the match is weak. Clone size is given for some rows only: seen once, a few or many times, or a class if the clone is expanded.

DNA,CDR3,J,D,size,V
TGCGCCAGCAGAGAGGACAGGGCCACTGAAGCTTTCTTT,CASREDRATEAFF,TRBJ1-1,TRBD1,.,TRBV5-1
TGCGCCAGCAGTACGGGACTCAGCAATCAGCCCCAGCATTTT,CASSTGLSNQPQHF,TRBJ1-5,.,.,TRBV10-2
TGTGCCAGCAGAGATAGCTTGAACACTGAAGCTTTCTTT,CASRDSLNTEAFF,TRBJ1-1,.,.,TRBV7-9
TGCGCCAGCAGGTACGCAGGGGACTCCTACGAGCAGTACTTC,CASRYAGDSYEQYF,TRBJ2-7,.,.,TRBV5-1
TGTGCCTGGGAAGGAGGGACAGGAGACTACGAGCAGTACTTC,CAWEGGTGDYEQYF,TRBJ2-7,TRBD1,.,TRBV30
TGTGCCAGTCGAGGGATGGGCTCCTATAATTCACCCCTCCACTTT,CASRGMGSYNSPLHF,TRBJ1-6,.,.,TRBV27
TGTGCCAGTAGTACCCTGACAGTCCCCGGATATAGCAATCAGCCCCAGCATTTT,CASSTLTVPGYSNQPQHF,TRBJ1-5,.,.,TRBV19
TGTGCCAGCAGTGAACAGGGGGCAGGTAGCAATCAGCCCCAGCATTTT,CASSEQGAGSNQPQHF,TRBJ1-5,TRBD1,.,TRBV2
TGCAGTGCTAGTTTCGCGGGAGGGCCGGCCTACGAGCAGTACTTC,CSASFAGGPAYEQYF,TRBJ2-7,TRBD2,.,TRBV20-1
TGTGCCAGCAGCCCTGGGACAGGGGAAAACTATGGCTACACCTTC,CASSPGTGENYGYTF,TRBJ1-2,TRBD1,few,TRBV7-9
TGTGCCCTACCCCGACAGGGTGAGAATTCACCCCTCCACTTT,CALPRQGENSPLHF,TRBJ1-6,TRBD1,.,TRBV30
TGTGCCAGCAGCAGGGACAGGCATTCCCACGAGCAGTACTTC,CASSRDRHSHEQYF,TRBJ2-7,TRBD1,.,TRBV7-6
TGTGCCAGCAAAAGGGACAGGGCCGTATCTGGGGCCAACGTCCTGACTTTC,CASKRDRAVSGANVLTF,TRBJ2-6,TRBD1,.,TRBV27
TGTGCCATTTCCGCAGGGGGCGACCAGCCCCAGCATTTT,CAISAGGDQPQHF,TRBJ1-5,TRBD1,few,TRBV10-3
TGTGCCTGGACCTCTACGTGGGCCACAGATACGCAGTATTTT,CAWTSTWATDTQYF,TRBJ2-3,.,.,TRBV30
TGTGCCAGCAGCGCCCAGGGTATTCGTGGCTACACCTTC,CASSAQGIRGYTF,TRBJ1-2,.,.,TRBV9
TGTGCCAGCAGTGAATATGGGGACAGGGTAGTGCAGTACTTC,CASSEYGDRVVQYF,TRBJ2-7,TRBD1,.,TRBV25-1
TGTGCCGGAGGGGACAGGGCCCGCTATGGCTACACCTTC,CAGGDRARYGYTF,TRBJ1-2,TRBD1,few,TRBV28
TGTGCCAGCAGTTACGGGCATAGCGGGAGAGCCTACGAGCAGTACTTC,CASSYGHSGRAYEQYF,TRBJ2-7,TRBD2,.,TRBV6-2/TRBV6-3
TGTGCCAGCAGTCCCCCGCTAGCGGGGGCCACCTACGAGCAGTACTTC,CASSPPLAGATYEQYF,TRBJ2-7,TRBD2,.,TRBV6-2/TRBV6-3
TGTGCCAGCAGCCGAGTAGCGGGAGTGGTCTACGAGCAGTACTTC,CASSRVAGVVYEQYF,TRBJ2-7,TRBD2,.,TRBV7-8
TGTGCCAGCAGCCGACTGACAGCTCAGGGCTATGGCTACACCTTC,CASSRLTAQGYGYTF,TRBJ1-2,.,.,TRBV7-8
TGTGCCAGCAGCCTCAGGGACTATGGCTACACCTTC,CASSLRDYGYTF,TRBJ1-2,.,.,TRBV5-6
TGTGCCAGCAGCCGGGGACTAGCGGAGTACACAGATACGCAGTATTTT,CASSRGLAEYTDTQYF,TRBJ2-3,TRBD2,once,TRBV7-2
TGCGCCAGCAGCCAATTGGCCACTAGCGGGAGTTGGGCAGATACGCAGTATTTT,CASSQLATSGSWADTQYF,TRBJ2-3,TRBD2,.,TRBV4-3
TGTGCCAGCGCTGGGGACTCGGGAAACACCATATATTTT,CASAGDSGNTIYF,TRBJ1-3,.,.,TRBV28
TGCGCCAGCAGCCAAGACTGGGGGCCTAACTATGGCTACACCTTC,CASSQDWGPNYGYTF,TRBJ1-2,.,.,TRBV4-3
TGTGCCACCAGCACCCTAGGACTTACGCCGGGCCGTGAGCAGTTCTTC,CATSTLGLTPGREQFF,TRBJ2-1,.,.,TRBV15
TGTGCCAGCAGGGGGGGTCCGAATCGGGAGCAGTACTTC,CASRGGPNREQYF,TRBJ2-7,.,once,TRBV27
TGTGCCAGCAGCTTAGTGCCAGACAGCTCCTACAATGAGCAGTTCTTC,CASSLVPDSSYNEQFF,TRBJ2-1,.,.,TRBV11-2
TGTGCCAGCAGTTACGACAGGGGGCGAACCTATGGCTACACCTTC,CASSYDRGRTYGYTF,TRBJ1-2,TRBD1,.,TRBV27
TGTGCCAGCAGCTTAACACTAGCGGGAGATGGTGAGCAGTACTTC,CASSLTLAGDGEQYF,TRBJ2-7,TRBD2,.,TRBV7-3
TGTGCCAGCAGCTTGTCCTGGGCAAACACTGAAGCTTTCTTT,CASSLSWANTEAFF,TRBJ1-1,.,.,TRBV5-8
TGTGCCAGTAGACAGGGGGCGTTTTCGGACACTGAAGCTTTCTTT,CASRQGAFSDTEAFF,TRBJ1-1,TRBD1,.,TRBV19
TGCGCCAGCAGCCAAGATCGAGCGACAGGGGGCTACGAGCAGTACTTC,CASSQDRATGGYEQYF,TRBJ2-7,TRBD1,.,TRBV4-3
TGTGCCAGTAGCATTACCGGGACAGCGCCCAGCGAGCAGTACTTC,CASSITGTAPSEQYF,TRBJ2-7,TRBD1,once,TRBV19
TGTGCCAGCAGTTACTTGGGCCCTGGAAACACCATATATTTT,CASSYLGPGNTIYF,TRBJ1-3,.,.,TRBV6-5
TGTGCCAGCAGCTTGGACAGGGGCGCCTACGAGCAGTACTTC,CASSLDRGAYEQYF,TRBJ2-7,TRBD1,once,TRBV6-5
TGTGCCATCAGTGACAGCGGGATCTCCTACGAGCAGTACTTC,CAISDSGISYEQYF,TRBJ2-7,TRBD2,.,TRBV10-3
TGCGCCAGCAGTGAGGGAGGGATAATCTATGGCTACACCTTC,CASSEGGIIYGYTF,TRBJ1-2,.,.,TRBV10-2
TGTGCCAGCAGTATAACTCAGGGATACGAGCAGTACTTC,CASSITQGYEQYF,TRBJ2-7,.,.,TRBV6-5
TGCGCCAGCAGCCAGAGCGGGAGCGGGGTCTACGAGCAGTACTTC,CASSQSGSGVYEQYF,TRBJ2-7,TRBD2,.,TRBV4-3
TGTGCCTGGAGTGTGGGACAGGGGCTCTACGAGCAGTACTTC,CAWSVGQGLYEQYF,TRBJ2-7,TRBD1,.,TRBV30
TGCGCCAGCAGCCTAGCGGGGGCTGGAACTGAAGCTTTCTTT,CASSLAGAGTEAFF,TRBJ1-1,.,.,TRBV5-1
TGTGCCAGCAGGACACCAGAGAACACTGAAGCTTTCTTT,CASRTPENTEAFF,TRBJ1-1,.,.,TRBV11-2
TGTGCCAGCAGCTTGGGACTAGCGGGGGTGTACGAGCAGTACTTC,CASSLGLAGVYEQYF,TRBJ2-7,TRBD2,.,TRBV7-2
TGTGCCAGTAGTTCAATGACAGGGCTAGCGGGAGTTGGGGCCAACGTCCTGACTTTC,CASSSMTGLAGVGANVLTF,TRBJ2-6,TRBD2,.,TRBV19
TGTGCCAGCTCACCATTGGGACAGGGTGACGAGCAGTACTTC,CASSPLGQGDEQYF,TRBJ2-7,TRBD1,.,TRBV18
TGTGCCAGCAGTGAACGCAGGGGCTATGGCTACACCTTC,CASSERRGYGYTF,TRBJ1-2,.,.,TRBV2
TGTGCCAGCAGCTCATCTTTGGGGCCTGAAGCTTTCTTT,CASSSSLGPEAFF,TRBJ1-1,.,.,TRBV5-5
TGTGCCAGCAGTTACTCAGGGAGTCATAGCAATCAGCCCCAGCATTTT,CASSYSGSHSNQPQHF,TRBJ1-5,.,.,TRBV6-2/TRBV6-3
TGTGCCAGCTCACCAACCGGGACAGGGGGCGAATATGGCTACACCTTC,CASSPTGTGGEYGYTF,TRBJ1-2,TRBD1,.,TRBV18
TGTGCCAGCAGCTTAGGACAGGGGAGGGCCGGGGAGCTGTTTTTT,CASSLGQGRAGELFF,TRBJ2-2,.,.,TRBV7-2
TGTGCCAGCAGTTACTCTGCTAGCGGGTTATACGAGCAGTACTTC,CASSYSASGLYEQYF,TRBJ2-7,TRBD2,.,TRBV6-5
TGTGCCAGCAGTTACCAGGGGGACCGGGAGCAGTACTTC,CASSYQGDREQYF,TRBJ2-7,TRBD1,.,TRBV6-5
TGTGCCAGCAGTGAACAGGGGACAGGGGCGTACGAGCAGTACTTC,CASSEQGTGAYEQYF,TRBJ2-7,TRBD1,.,TRBV6-1